This T cell receptor beta chain came from a study of low-dose radiotherapy and immunotherapy resistance in tumors. Primers targeting TRAV and TRBV primed first-strand cDNA, covering alpha and beta chains. The authors amplified TCRs for around 20 PCR cycles with a constant-region primer and a V-primer adapter. TCRdb re-derived calls from the reads in MiXCR, one entry per CDR3 protein. The data contain 40,000 or so distinct CDR3 sequences, about 20% of them singletons. This clonotype was seen ten or more times. Time point reported: after trial treatment. Treatment noted: LDRT plus nivolumab, ipilimumab, low-dose cyclophosphamide and aspirin (RACIN trial). The sample here was PBMCs, taken after low-dose radiotherapy plus immunotherapy. The receptor's source is a female donor with ovarian cancer.

CDR3 protein: CSVECWGLAGRSSYNEQFF. The CDR3 region has the DNA TGCAGCGTCGAGTGTTGGGGACTAGCGGGACGGAGCTCCTACAATGAGCAGTTCTTC. The chain has TRBV29-1 and TRBJ2-1; the match to TRBD2 covers 13 bases. This CDR3 contains 19 residues. Unmatched junction bases numbered 14, after V lost 6 bases and J lost 0 bases. Germline loops: CDR1 SQVTM, CDR2 ANQGSEA.